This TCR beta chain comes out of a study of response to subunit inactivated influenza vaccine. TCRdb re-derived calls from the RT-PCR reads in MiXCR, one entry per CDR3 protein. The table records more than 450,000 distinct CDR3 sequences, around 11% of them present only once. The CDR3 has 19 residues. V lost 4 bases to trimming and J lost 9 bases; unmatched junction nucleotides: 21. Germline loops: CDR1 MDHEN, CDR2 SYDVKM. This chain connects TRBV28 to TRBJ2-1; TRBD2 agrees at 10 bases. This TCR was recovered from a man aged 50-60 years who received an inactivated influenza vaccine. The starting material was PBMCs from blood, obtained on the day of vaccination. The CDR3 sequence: CASSWTWREREGLVGEQFF. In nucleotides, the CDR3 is TGTGCCAGCAGTTGGACGTGGCGGGAGCGGGAGGGCCTCGTTGGTGAGCAGTTCTTC.